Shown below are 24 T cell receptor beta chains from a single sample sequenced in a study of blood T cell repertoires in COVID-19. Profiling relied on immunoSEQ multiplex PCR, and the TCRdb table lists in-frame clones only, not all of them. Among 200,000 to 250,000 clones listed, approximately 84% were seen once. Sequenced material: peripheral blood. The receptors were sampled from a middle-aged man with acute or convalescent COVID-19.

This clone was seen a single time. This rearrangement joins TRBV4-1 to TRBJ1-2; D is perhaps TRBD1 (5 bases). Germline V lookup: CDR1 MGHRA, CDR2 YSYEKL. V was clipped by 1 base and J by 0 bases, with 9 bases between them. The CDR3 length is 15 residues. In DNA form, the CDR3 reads TGCGCCAGCAGCCAAGGGAGGGGAGCTAACTATGGCTACACCTTC. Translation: CASSQGRGANYGYTF.

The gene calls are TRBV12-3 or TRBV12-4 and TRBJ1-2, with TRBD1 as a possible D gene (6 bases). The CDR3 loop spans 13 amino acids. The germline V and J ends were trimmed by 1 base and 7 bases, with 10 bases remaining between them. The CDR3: CASSLDRTVGYTF. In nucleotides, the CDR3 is TGTGCCAGCAGTTTAGATCGGACAGTTGGCTACACCTTC.

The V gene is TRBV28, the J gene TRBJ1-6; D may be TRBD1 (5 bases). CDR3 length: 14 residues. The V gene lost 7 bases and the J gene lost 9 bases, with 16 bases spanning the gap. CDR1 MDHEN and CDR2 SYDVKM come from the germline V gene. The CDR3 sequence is CASTSGTRVSPLHF. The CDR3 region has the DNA TGTGCCAGCACCTCCGGGACTCGGGTTTCACCCCTCCACTTT.

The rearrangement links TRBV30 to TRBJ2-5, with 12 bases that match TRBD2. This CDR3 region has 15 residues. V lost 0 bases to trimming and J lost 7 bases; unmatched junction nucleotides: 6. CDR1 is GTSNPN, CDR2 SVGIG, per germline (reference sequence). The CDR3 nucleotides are TGTGCCTGGAGTGTAGGAGCTAGCGGGGGGGGGACCCAGTACTTC. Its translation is CAWSVGASGGGTQYF.

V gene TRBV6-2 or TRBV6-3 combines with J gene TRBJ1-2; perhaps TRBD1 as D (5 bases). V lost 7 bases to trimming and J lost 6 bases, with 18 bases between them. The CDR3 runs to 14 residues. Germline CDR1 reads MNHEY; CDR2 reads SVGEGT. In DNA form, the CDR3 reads TGTGCCAGCACCCCCGCATCGGGGGGAAATGGCTACACCTTC. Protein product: CASTPASGGNGYTF.

CDR3 region: CSGLLGTAYGYTF. DNA of the CDR3: TGCAGCGGCCTTCTTGGGACAGCTTATGGCTACACCTTC. The chain has TRBV29-1 and TRBJ1-2, with TRBD1 matching over 7 bases. Unmatched junction bases numbered 10, after V lost 7 bases and J lost 5 bases. The CDR3 is made up of 13 amino acids. Germline V CDR1 and CDR2: SQVTM, ANQGSEA.

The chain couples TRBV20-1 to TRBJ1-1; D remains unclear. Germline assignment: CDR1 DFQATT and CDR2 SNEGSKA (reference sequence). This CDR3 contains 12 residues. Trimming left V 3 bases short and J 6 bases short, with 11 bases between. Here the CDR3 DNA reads TGCAGTGCTAGTCCCGTCGAGCCTGAAGCTTTCTTT. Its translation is CSASPVEPEAFF.

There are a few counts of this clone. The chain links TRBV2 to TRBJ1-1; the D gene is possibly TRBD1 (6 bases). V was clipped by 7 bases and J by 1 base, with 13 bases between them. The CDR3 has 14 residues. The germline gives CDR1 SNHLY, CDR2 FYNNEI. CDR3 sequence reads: CASMRQAANTEAFF. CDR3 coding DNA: TGTGCCAGCATGAGACAGGCTGCGAACACTGAAGCTTTCTTT.

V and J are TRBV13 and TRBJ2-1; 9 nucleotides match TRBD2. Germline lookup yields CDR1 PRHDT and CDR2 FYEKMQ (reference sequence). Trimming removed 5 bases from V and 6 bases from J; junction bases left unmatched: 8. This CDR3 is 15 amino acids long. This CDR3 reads CASSLLAGSGNEQFF. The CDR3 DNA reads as TGTGCCAGCAGCCTACTAGCGGGTTCTGGCAATGAGCAGTTCTTC.

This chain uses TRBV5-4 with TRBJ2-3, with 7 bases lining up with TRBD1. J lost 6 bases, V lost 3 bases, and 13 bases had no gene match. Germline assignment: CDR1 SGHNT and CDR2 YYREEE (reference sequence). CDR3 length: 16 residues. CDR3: CASSSNRGYAQDTQYF. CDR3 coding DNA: TGTGCCAGCAGCTCCAACAGGGGATATGCTCAGGATACGCAGTATTTT.

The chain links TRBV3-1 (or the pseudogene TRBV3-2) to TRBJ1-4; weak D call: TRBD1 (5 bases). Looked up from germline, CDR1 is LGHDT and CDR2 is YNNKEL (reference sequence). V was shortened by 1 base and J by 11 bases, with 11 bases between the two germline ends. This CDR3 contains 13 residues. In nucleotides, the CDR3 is TGTGCCAGCAGCCAAGGGAGCGGGGCGAAACTGTTTTTT. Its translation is CASSQGSGAKLFF.

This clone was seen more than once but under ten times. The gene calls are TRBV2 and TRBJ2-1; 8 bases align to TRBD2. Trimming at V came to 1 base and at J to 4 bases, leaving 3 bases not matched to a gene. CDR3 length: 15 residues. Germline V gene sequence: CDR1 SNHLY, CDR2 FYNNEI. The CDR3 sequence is CASSEELAVYNEQFF. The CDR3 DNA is TGTGCCAGCAGTGAAGAACTAGCGGTTTACAATGAGCAGTTCTTC.

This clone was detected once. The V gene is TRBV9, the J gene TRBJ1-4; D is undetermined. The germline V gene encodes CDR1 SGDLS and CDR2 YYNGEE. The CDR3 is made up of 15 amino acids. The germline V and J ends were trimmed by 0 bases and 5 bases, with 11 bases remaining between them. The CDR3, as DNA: TGTGCCAGCAGCGTAGCTCCGGGAGGGAATGAAAAACTGTTTTTT. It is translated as CASSVAPGGNEKLFF.

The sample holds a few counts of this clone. The CDR3 region has the DNA TGTGCCAGCAGCCATGGGCGGAACACTGAAGCTTTCTTT. Translating it yields CASSHGRNTEAFF. V is TRBV7-3 and J is TRBJ1-1; D uncertain. V was clipped by 5 bases and J by 1 base, with 8 bases between them. This CDR3 comprises 13 residues. Germline assignment: CDR1 SGHTA and CDR2 FQGTGA.

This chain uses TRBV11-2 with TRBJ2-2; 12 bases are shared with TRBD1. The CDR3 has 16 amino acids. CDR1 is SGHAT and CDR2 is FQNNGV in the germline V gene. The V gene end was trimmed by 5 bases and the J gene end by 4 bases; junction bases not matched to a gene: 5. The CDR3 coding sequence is TGTGCCAGCAGCATGGGACAGGGGGCGGCCACCGGGGAGCTGTTTTTT. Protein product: CASSMGQGAATGELFF.

DNA of the CDR3: TGTGCCAGCAGACGACAGGGCGGCTACACCTTC. This codes for CASRRQGGYTF. The gene calls are TRBV12-3 or TRBV12-4 and TRBJ1-2, with 7 nucleotides matching TRBD1. The CDR3 is 11 residues long. Trimming cost V 6 bases and J 8 bases; bases outside gene matches: 3.

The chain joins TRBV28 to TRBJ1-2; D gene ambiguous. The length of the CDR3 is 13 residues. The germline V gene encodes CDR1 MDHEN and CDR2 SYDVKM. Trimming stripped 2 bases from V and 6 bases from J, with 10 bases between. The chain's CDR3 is CASSLGPYNGYTF. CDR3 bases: TGTGCCAGCAGTTTAGGGCCCTACAATGGCTACACCTTC.

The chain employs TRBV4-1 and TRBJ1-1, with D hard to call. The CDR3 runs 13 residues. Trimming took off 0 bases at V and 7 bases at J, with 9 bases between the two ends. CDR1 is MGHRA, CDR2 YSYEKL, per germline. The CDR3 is CASSQELSGEAFF. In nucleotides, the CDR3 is TGCGCCAGCAGCCAAGAATTAAGCGGTGAAGCTTTCTTT.

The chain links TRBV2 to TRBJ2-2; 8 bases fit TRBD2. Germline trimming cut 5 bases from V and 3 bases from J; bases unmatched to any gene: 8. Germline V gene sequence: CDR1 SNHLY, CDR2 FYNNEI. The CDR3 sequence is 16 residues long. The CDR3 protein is CASSWDWRGDTGELFF. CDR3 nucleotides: TGTGCCAGCAGTTGGGACTGGCGGGGGGACACCGGGGAGCTGTTTTTT.

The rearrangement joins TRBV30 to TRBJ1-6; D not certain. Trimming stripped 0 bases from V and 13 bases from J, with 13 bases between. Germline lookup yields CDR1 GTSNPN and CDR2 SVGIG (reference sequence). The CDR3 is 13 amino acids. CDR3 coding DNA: TGTGCCTGGAGTGTACGGGAGGTGAACCCCCTCCACTTT. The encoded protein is CAWSVREVNPLHF.

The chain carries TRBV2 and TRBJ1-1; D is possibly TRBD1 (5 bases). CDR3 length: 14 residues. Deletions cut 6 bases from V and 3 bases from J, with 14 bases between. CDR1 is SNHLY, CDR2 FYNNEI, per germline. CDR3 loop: CASRFRALDTEAFF. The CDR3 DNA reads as TGTGCCAGCAGATTCAGGGCCTTGGACACTGAAGCTTTCTTT.

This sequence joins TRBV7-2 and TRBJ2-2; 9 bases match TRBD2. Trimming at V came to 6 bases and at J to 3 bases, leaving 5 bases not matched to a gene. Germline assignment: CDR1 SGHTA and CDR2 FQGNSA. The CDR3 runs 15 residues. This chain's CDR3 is CASSFAGGDTGELFF. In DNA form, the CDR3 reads TGTGCCAGCAGTTTCGCGGGGGGGGACACCGGGGAGCTGTTTTTT.

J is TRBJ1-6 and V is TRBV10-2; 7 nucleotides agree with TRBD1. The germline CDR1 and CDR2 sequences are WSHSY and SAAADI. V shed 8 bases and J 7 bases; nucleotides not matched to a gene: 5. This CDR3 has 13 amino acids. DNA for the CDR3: TGCGCCAGCTTGGACAGGTTAAATTCACCCCTCCACTTT. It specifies CASLDRLNSPLHF.

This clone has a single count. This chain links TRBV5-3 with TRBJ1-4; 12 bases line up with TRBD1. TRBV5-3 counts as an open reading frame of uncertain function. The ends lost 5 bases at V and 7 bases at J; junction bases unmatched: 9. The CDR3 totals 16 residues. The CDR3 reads CARRGTGGSDGEKLFF. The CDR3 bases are TGTGCCAGAAGGGGGACAGGGGGCTCAGATGGTGAAAAACTGTTTTTT.